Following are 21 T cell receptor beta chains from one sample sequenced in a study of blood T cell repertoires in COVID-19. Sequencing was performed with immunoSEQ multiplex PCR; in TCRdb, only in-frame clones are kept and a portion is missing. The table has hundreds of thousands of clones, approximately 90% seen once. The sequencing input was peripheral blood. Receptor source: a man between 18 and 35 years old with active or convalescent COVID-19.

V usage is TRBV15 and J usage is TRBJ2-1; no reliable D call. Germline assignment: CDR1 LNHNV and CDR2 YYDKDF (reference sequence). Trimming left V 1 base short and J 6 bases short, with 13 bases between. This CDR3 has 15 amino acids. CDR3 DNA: TGTGCCACCAGCAGAGCCCCACTGGCGGTCAATGAGCAGTTCTTC. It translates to CATSRAPLAVNEQFF.

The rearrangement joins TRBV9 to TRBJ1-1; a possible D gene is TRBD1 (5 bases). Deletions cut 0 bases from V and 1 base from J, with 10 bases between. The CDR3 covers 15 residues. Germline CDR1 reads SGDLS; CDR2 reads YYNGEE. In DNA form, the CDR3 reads TGTGCCAGCAGCGTAGGCCCGGGGGGGAACACTGAAGCTTTCTTT. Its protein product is CASSVGPGGNTEAFF.

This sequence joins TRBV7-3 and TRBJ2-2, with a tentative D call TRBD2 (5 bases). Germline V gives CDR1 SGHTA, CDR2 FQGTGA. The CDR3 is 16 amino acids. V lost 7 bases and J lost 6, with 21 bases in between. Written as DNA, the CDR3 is TGTGCCAGCACCCCGGGCTCAGTTACGGGGTCCGGGGAGCTGTTTTTT. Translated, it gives CASTPGSVTGSGELFF.

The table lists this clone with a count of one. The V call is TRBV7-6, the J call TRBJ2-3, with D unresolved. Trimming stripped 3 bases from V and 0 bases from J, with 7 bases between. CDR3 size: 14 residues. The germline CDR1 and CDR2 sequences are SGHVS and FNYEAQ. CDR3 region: CASSLAGSTDTQYF. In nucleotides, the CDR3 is TGTGCCAGCAGCTTGGCCGGGAGCACAGATACGCAGTATTTT.

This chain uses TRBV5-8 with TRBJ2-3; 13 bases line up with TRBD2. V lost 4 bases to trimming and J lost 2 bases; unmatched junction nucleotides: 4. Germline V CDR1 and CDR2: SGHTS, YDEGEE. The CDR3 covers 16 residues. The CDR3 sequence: CASSGGLAGTTDTQYF. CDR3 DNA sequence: TGTGCCAGCAGCGGGGGACTAGCGGGAACCACAGATACGCAGTATTTT.

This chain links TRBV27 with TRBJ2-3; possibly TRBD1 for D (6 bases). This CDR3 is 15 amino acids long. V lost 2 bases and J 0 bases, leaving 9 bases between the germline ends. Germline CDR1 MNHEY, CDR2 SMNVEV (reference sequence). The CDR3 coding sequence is TGTGCCAGCAGTTTACTGGGGGCTAGCACAGATACGCAGTATTTT. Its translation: CASSLLGASTDTQYF.

CDR3 residues: CASTLGGSGRYTQYF. In nucleotides, the CDR3 is TGTGCCAGTACCCTCGGTGGTAGCGGGAGATATACGCAGTATTTT. The chain combines TRBV19 with TRBJ2-3; TRBD2 aligns across 9 bases. The CDR3 extends over 15 amino acids. V was pared by 7 bases and J by 7 bases, with 12 bases of the junction left unmatched. CDR1 and CDR2 (germline): LNHDA, SQIVND (reference sequence).

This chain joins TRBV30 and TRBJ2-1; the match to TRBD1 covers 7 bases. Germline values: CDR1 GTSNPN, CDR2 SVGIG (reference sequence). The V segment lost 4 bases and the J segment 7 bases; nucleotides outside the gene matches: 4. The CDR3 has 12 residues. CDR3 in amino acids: CAWNRDRNEQFF. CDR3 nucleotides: TGTGCCTGGAATCGGGACAGAAATGAGCAGTTCTTC.

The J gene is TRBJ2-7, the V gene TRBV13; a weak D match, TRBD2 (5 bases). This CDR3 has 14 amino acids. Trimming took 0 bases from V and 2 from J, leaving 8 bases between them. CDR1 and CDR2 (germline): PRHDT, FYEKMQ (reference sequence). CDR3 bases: TGTGCCAGCAGCTTAGGACTCGGGACCTACGAGCAGTACTTC. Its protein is CASSLGLGTYEQYF.

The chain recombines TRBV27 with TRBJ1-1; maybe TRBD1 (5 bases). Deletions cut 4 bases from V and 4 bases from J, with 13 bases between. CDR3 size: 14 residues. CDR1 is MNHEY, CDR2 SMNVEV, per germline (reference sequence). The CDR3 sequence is CASSSAGGTTEAFF. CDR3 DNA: TGTGCCAGCAGTTCTGCGGGGGGGACCACTGAAGCTTTCTTT.

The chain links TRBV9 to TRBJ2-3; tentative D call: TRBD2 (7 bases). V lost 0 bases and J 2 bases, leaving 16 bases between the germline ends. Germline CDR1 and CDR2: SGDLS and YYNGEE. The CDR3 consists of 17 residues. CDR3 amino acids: CASSVGGASGHTDTQYF. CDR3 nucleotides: TGTGCCAGCAGCGTAGGGGGGGCTAGCGGACACACAGATACGCAGTATTTT.

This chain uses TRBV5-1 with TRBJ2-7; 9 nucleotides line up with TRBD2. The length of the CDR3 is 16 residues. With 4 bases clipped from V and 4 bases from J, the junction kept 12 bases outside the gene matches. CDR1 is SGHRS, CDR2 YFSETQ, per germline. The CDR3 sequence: CASSPSLAGVGYEQYF. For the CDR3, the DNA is TGCGCCAGCAGCCCGTCATTAGCGGGAGTTGGGTACGAGCAGTACTTC.

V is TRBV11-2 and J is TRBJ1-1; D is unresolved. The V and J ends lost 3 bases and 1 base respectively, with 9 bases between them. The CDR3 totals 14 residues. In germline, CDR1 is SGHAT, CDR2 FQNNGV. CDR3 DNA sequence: TGTGCCAGCAGCTTTACACAGCAGAACACTGAAGCTTTCTTT. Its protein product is CASSFTQQNTEAFF. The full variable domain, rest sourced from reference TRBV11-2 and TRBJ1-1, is EAGVAQSPRYKIIEKRQSVAFWCNPISGHATLYWYQQILGQGPKLLIQFQNNGVVDDSQLPKDRFSAERLKGVDSTLKIQPAKLEDSAVYLCASSFTQQNTEAFFGQGTRLTVV.

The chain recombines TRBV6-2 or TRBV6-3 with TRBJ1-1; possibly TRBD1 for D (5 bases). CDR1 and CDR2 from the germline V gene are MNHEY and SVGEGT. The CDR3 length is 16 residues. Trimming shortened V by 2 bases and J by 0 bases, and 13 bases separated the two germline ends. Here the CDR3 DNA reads TGTGCCAGCAGTTACCACCGGGAGGGACTGAACACTGAAGCTTTCTTT. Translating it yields CASSYHREGLNTEAFF.

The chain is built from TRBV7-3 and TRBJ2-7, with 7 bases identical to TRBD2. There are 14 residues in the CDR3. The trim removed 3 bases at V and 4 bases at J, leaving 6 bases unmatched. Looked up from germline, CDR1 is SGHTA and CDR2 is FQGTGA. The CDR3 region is CASSLASGDYEQYF. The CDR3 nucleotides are TGTGCCAGCAGCTTGGCTAGCGGAGATTACGAGCAGTACTTC.

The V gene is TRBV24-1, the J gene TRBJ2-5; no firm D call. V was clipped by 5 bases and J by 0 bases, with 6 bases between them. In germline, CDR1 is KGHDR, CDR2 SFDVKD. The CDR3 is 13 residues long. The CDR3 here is CATSGRDQETQYF. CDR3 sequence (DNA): TGTGCCACCAGTGGCCGGGACCAAGAGACCCAGTACTTC.

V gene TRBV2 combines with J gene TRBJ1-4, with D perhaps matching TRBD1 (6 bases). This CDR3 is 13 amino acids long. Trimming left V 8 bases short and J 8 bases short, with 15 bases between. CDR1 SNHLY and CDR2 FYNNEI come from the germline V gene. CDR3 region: CASRGARSEKLFF. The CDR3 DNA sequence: TGTGCCAGCCGGGGGGCGAGGAGCGAAAAACTGTTTTTT. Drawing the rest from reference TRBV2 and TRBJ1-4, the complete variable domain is EPEVTQTPSHQVTQMGQEVILRCVPISNHLYFYWYRQILGQKVEFLVSFYNNEISEKSEIFDDQFSVERPDGSNFTLKIRSTKLEDSAMYFCASRGARSEKLFFGSGTQLSVL.

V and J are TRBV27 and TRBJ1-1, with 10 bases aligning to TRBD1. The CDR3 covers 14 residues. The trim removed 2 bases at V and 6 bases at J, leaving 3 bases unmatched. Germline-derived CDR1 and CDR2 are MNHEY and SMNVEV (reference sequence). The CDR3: CASSLPGTGAEAFF. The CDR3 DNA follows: TGTGCCAGCAGTTTACCCGGGACAGGGGCTGAAGCTTTCTTT.

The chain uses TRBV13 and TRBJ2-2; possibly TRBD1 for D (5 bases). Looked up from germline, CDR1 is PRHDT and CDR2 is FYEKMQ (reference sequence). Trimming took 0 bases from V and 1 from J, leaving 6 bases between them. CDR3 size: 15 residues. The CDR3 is CASSLGQGNTGELFF. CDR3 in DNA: TGTGCCAGCAGCTTAGGGCAGGGGAACACCGGGGAGCTGTTTTTT.

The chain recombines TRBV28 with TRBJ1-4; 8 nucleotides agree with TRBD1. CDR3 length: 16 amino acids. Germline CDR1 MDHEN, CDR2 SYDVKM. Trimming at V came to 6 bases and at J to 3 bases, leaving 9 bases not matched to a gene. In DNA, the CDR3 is TGTGCCAGCAGCCGTTCGACAGGGGCGCCTAATGAAAAACTGTTTTTT. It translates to CASSRSTGAPNEKLFF.

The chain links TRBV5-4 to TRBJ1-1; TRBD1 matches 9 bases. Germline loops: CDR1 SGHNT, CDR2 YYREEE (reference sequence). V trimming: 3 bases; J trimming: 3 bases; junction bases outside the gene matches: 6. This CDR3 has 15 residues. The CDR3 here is CASSSVTGGYTEAFF. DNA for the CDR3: TGTGCCAGCAGCTCCGTTACAGGGGGCTACACTGAAGCTTTCTTT.